The T cell receptor (beta chain) described here comes from a study of blood T cell repertoires in COVID-19. Study in general: Some COVID-19 samples were acute and others convalescent; all came from the United States, Italy and Spain. The cDNA or gDNA used as material had been derived from T cells, B-cell-depleted T cells, or PBMCs.

There are 15 residues in the CDR3. Germline loops: CDR1 LNHDA, CDR2 SQIVND (reference sequence). Trimming left V 7 bases short and J 7 bases short, with 20 bases between. Original methodology: From reference gene primer amplification, estimates of nucleated cell counts were derived. Some clones are missing from TCRdb's copy, which holds only in-frame ones; the method was immunoSEQ multiplex PCR. V and J calls and clone size are those listed in that table; D and trimming were worked out from the DNA. The repertoire holds around 180,000 clones, with 70% to 90% as singletons. This sequence originates from a woman aged 25 to 39 with active or convalescent COVID-19. The chain combines TRBV19 with TRBJ1-5; weak D call: TRBD1 (5 bases). Sequenced sample: peripheral blood. The CDR3, as DNA: TGTGCCAGTAATACCTCGGGGGATCAGGGACAGCCCCAGCATTTT. Translating gives CASNTSGDQGQPQHF.